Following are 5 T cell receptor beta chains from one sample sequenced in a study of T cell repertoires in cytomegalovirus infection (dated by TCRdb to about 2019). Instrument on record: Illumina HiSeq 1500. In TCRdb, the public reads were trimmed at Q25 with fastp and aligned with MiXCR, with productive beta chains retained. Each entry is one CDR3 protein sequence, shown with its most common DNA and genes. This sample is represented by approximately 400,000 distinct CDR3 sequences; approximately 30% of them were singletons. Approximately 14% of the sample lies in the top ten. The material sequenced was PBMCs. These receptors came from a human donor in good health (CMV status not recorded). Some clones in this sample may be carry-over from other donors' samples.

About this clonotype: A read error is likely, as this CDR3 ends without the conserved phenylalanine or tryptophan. The CDR3 loop is CASSQDPGGSGGVYNEQFL. The CDR3 DNA is TGCGCCAGCAGCCAAGATCCTGGCGGTAGCGGGGGAGTCTACAATGAGCAGTTCTTA. V is TRBV4-1 and J is TRBJ2-1; TRBD2 matches 9 bases. V shed 0 bases, J shed 3 bases, and the junction held 12 bases outside the gene matches. Germline V CDR1 and CDR2: MGHRA, YSYEKL. The CDR3 length is 19 residues.

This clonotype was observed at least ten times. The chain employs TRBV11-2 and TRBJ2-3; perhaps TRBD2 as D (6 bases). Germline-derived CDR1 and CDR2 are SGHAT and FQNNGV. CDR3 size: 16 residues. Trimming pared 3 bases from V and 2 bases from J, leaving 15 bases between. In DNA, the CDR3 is TGTGCCAGCAGCTTCGGGGGAGCCTTGAACACAGATACGCAGTATTTT. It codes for CASSFGGALNTDTQYF.

In nucleotides, the CDR3 is TGTGCCAGCAGTTCCCCGGGACTACCAACTGAAGCTTTCTTT. This sequence encodes CASSSPGLPTEAFF. This sequence joins TRBV6-5 and TRBJ1-1; D is possibly TRBD1 (5 bases). This CDR3 has 14 amino acids. CDR1 is MNHEY and CDR2 is SVGAGI in the germline V gene. V was trimmed by 4 bases and J by 5 bases, leaving 14 bases between them.

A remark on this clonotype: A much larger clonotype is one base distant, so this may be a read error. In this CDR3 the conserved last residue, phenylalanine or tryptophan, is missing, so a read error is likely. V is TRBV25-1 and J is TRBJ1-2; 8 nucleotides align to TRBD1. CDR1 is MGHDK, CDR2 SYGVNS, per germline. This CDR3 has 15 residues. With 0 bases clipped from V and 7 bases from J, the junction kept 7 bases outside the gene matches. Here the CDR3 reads CASSEYGGQDTGYTL. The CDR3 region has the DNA TGTGCCAGCAGTGAATATGGGGGACAGGATACTGGCTACACCTTA.

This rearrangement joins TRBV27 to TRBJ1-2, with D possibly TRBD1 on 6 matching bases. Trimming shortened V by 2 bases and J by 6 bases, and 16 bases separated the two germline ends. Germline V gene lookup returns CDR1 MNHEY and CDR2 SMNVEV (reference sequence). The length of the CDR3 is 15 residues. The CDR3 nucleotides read TGTGCCAGCAGTTTAAAGGGCAGGGGACTCGATGGCTACACCTTC. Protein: CASSLKGRGLDGYTF.